The 23 T cell receptor beta chains below come from one sample, sequenced in a study of shared clonotypes between healthy human individuals. Assay: immunoSEQ multiplex PCR; the TCRdb copy retains only in-frame clones and omits some. The sample contains about 1.1 million clones, 60% to 80% of which appear only once. Sequenced sample: memory CD4+ T cells from PBMCs. Regarding subset: CD45RA-negative fraction. The receptors here all came from a man in his late teens or twenties in good health. Some clones in this sample may be carry-over from other donors' samples.

The chain recombines TRBV4-2 with TRBJ1-1, with no clear D. The germline CDR1 and CDR2 sequences are LGHNA and YNFKEQ. The CDR3 spans 15 residues. The V and J ends lost 0 bases and 4 bases respectively, with 12 bases between them. DNA for the CDR3: TGTGCCAGCAGCCAAGATGGGGATACGGGCACTGAAGCTTTCTTT. Translated, it gives CASSQDGDTGTEAFF.

This rearrangement joins TRBV5-1 to TRBJ1-2, with D uncertain. This CDR3 contains 13 residues. The V end lost 0 bases, the J end lost 8 bases, and 11 bases lay between the germline ends. Germline V CDR1 and CDR2: SGHRS, YFSETQ. CDR3 sequence: CASSLDRTAGYTF. DNA of the CDR3: TGCGCCAGCAGCTTGGATCGGACGGCCGGCTACACCTTC.

This clone was observed a few times. V usage is TRBV5-1 and J usage is TRBJ2-7, with D maybe TRBD1 (7 bases). The CDR3 runs 13 residues. Germline V CDR1 and CDR2: SGHRS, YFSETQ. Trimming stripped 4 bases from V and 3 bases from J, with 11 bases between. The CDR3 nucleotides are TGCGCCAGCAGCGTTCAGGGGGGCTACGAGCAGTACTTC. This sequence encodes CASSVQGGYEQYF.

The rearrangement links TRBV25-1 to TRBJ2-7; 7 bases fit TRBD2. The CDR3 is made up of 16 amino acids. Germline V gives CDR1 MGHDK, CDR2 SYGVNS. V was clipped by 4 bases and J by 1 base; unmatched bases: 10. Here the CDR3 DNA reads TGTGCCAGCAGTGCGGGGATGGGAGGGATTTCCTACGAGCAGTACTTC. Translated, it gives CASSAGMGGISYEQYF.

The chain couples TRBV7-8 to TRBJ2-5; 14 nucleotides align to TRBD2. Germline assignment: CDR1 SGHVS and CDR2 FQNEAQ. The CDR3 consists of 16 residues. Losses at the gene ends were 5 bases for V and 6 bases for J; bases not matched to a gene: 8. The CDR3 DNA reads as TGTGCCAGCAGCGCCGGGACTAGCGGGAGTAAGAAGACCCAGTACTTC. Amino acid sequence: CASSAGTSGSKKTQYF.

This clone was found many times. The sample carries other DNA sequences with the same CDR3. This chain connects TRBV4-3 to TRBJ1-5; no firm D call. This CDR3 is 13 amino acids long. The ends were cut back, 0 bases at V and 6 bases at J, with 6 bases in the middle. Germline CDR1 and CDR2: LGHNA and YSLEER. The CDR3 DNA reads as TGCGCCAGCAGCCAAGAGATCGGTCAGCCCCAGCATTTT. This encodes CASSQEIGQPQHF.

The table lists this clone with many counts. The chain couples TRBV20-1 to TRBJ1-2, with D possibly TRBD1 on 5 matching bases. Per germline, CDR1 DFQATT and CDR2 SNEGSKA (reference sequence). The CDR3 contains 11 residues. The CDR3 spells CSPGTAAGYTF. CDR3 in DNA: TGCAGCCCCGGGACGGCTGCTGGCTACACCTTC.

This chain connects TRBV28 to TRBJ2-1; possibly TRBD2 for D (5 bases). V was pared by 3 bases and J by 4 bases, with 10 bases between. CDR3 length: 14 amino acids. CDR1 and CDR2 from the germline V gene are MDHEN and SYDVKM. In DNA form, the CDR3 reads TGTGCCAGCAGTTTCGGGGTTGCGTACAATGAGCAGTTCTTC. It specifies CASSFGVAYNEQFF.

Details on this clone: Distinct nucleotide sequences in the sample also encode this CDR3. V and J are TRBV29-1 and TRBJ1-4; TRBD1 matches 11 bases. The CDR3 has 12 amino acids. CDR1 SQVTM and CDR2 ANQGSEA come from the germline V gene. After removal of 7 bases from V and 7 bases from J, the junction contained 2 bases not matched to a gene. This chain's CDR3 is CSAGTGGEKLFF. The CDR3 DNA reads TGCAGCGCAGGGACAGGGGGTGAAAAACTGTTTTTT.

This chain links TRBV5-4 with TRBJ1-1, with D possibly being TRBD1 (5 bases). V was cut by 5 bases and J by 3 bases, with 17 bases left in between. Germline V gene data show CDR1 as SGHNT and CDR2 as YYREEE (reference sequence). The CDR3 is 15 amino acids. The CDR3 bases are TGTGCCAGCAGGCCGAATTGGGGGAGCGACACTGAAGCTTTCTTT. Amino acid sequence: CASRPNWGSDTEAFF. Filled out from reference TRBV5-4 and TRBJ1-1, the complete variable domain reads ETGVTQSPTHLIKTRGQQVTLRCSSQSGHNTVSWYQQALGQGPQFIFQYYREEENGRGNFPPRFSGLQFPNYSSELNVNALELDDSALYLCASRPNWGSDTEAFFGQGTRLTVV.

The CDR3 loop reads CASSAGTGKGNEQFF. As DNA, the CDR3 is TGTGCCAGCAGCGCCGGGACAGGGAAGGGGAATGAGCAGTTCTTC. The chain combines TRBV9 with TRBJ2-1, with 9 bases identical to TRBD1. Germline-derived CDR1 and CDR2 are SGDLS and YYNGEE. The junction had 8 bases not matched to a gene; V was cut back by 3 bases and J by 7 bases. The CDR3 runs 15 residues.

The gene calls are TRBV29-1 and TRBJ1-2; 11 positions agree with TRBD1. The CDR3 sequence is 15 residues long. CDR1 is SQVTM, CDR2 ANQGSEA, per germline. The CDR3 DNA follows: TGCACCGTCCGGACAGGGGGCCCCAGGGACTATGGCTACACCTTC. Protein product: CTVRTGGPRDYGYTF.

The V call is TRBV7-3, the J call TRBJ2-1; D is uncertain. Germline CDR1 is SGHTA and CDR2 is FQGTGA. This CDR3 is 13 amino acids long. V lost 5 bases and J lost 8, with 13 bases in between. The CDR3 DNA reads as TGTGCCAGCAGCGCCCTCGGAGACCATGAGCAGTTCTTC. This translates into CASSALGDHEQFF.

The gene calls are TRBV10-3 and TRBJ2-2; D is tentatively TRBD1 or TRBD2 (5 bases each). Germline V gene lookup returns CDR1 ENHRY and CDR2 SYGVKD. V was shortened by 4 bases and J by 4 bases, with 10 bases between the two germline ends. The CDR3 sequence is 14 residues long. CDR3 in amino acids: CAISGIGATGELFF. The CDR3 DNA is TGTGCCATCAGTGGAATCGGGGCCACCGGGGAGCTGTTTTTT.

This chain connects TRBV6-4 to TRBJ2-6, with D hard to call. Germline V gene data show CDR1 as MRHNA and CDR2 as SNTAGT. There are 16 residues in the CDR3. The V end lost 0 bases, the J end lost 0 bases, and 6 bases lay between the germline ends. Here the CDR3 reads CASSDSSSSGANVLTF. CDR3 DNA: TGTGCCAGCAGTGACTCGAGCAGCTCTGGGGCCAACGTCCTGACTTTC.

J is TRBJ1-1 and V is TRBV18; D may be TRBD1 (5 bases). The germline V and J ends were trimmed by 3 bases and 4 bases, with 12 bases remaining between them. The V gene's germline CDR1 is KGHSH and CDR2 LQKENI. The CDR3 runs 14 residues. The CDR3 DNA reads TGTGCCAGCTCACCTGAGGGGAGTAGCACTGAAGCTTTCTTT. The encoded protein is CASSPEGSSTEAFF.

The chain is built from TRBV19 and TRBJ1-2; D ambiguous. In germline, CDR1 is LNHDA, CDR2 SQIVND (reference sequence). The CDR3 runs to 13 residues. Trimming took off 6 bases at V and 5 bases at J, with 13 bases between the two ends. The CDR3 DNA follows: TGTGCCAGTAGGAGGACGGCGGAGTATGGCTACACCTTC. Protein: CASRRTAEYGYTF.

In this sample, this clone turned up a few times. The CDR3 DNA reads TGTGCCAGCAGTTTAATGACAGGGCTTAATTCACCCCTCCACTTT. As protein: CASSLMTGLNSPLHF. The chain links TRBV28 to TRBJ1-6; 7 bases line up with TRBD1. Germline V gene sequence: CDR1 MDHEN, CDR2 SYDVKM. Trimming took 2 bases from V and 6 from J; bases not matched to a gene: 4. CDR3 size: 15 residues.

The rearrangement uses TRBV5-1 and TRBJ2-3, with no clear D. The V end lost 0 bases, the J end lost 8 bases, and 7 bases lay between the germline ends. The CDR3 has 12 amino acids. Looked up from germline, CDR1 is SGHRS and CDR2 is YFSETQ. The CDR3 bases are TGCGCCAGCAGCTTGGATGGGTCTACGCAGTATTTT. This sequence encodes CASSLDGSTQYF.

This chain connects TRBV2 to TRBJ1-1, with D unresolved. CDR1 is SNHLY, CDR2 FYNNEI, per germline. The V and J ends lost 4 bases and 8 bases respectively, with 11 bases between them. The CDR3 sequence is 12 residues long. CDR3 bases: TGTGCCAGCAGTGTGGGTAGCCCCGAAGCTTTCTTT. It yields the protein CASSVGSPEAFF.

The chain has TRBV27 and TRBJ2-2; D gene unclear. The V gene's germline CDR1 is MNHEY and CDR2 SMNVEV (reference sequence). This CDR3 is built from 16 residues. V gave up 3 bases and J gave up 0 bases, with 11 bases separating them. CDR3 nucleotides: TGTGCCAGCAGTTTTTGGAGTCAAGCGAACACCGGGGAGCTGTTTTTT. This sequence encodes CASSFWSQANTGELFF.

There are a few counts of this clone. The CDR3 DNA follows: TGCGCCAGCAGCCAAGATTTAGGGCGGGGGGAGACCCAGTACTTC. This codes for CASSQDLGRGETQYF. The chain uses TRBV4-3 and TRBJ2-5, with 7 bases that match TRBD2. V lost 0 bases and J lost 5; bases outside the gene matches: 6. This CDR3 has 15 amino acids. Germline V gene data show CDR1 as LGHNA and CDR2 as YSLEER.

The rearrangement links TRBV19 to TRBJ1-2; 8 nucleotides agree with TRBD1. Germline V gene data show CDR1 as LNHDA and CDR2 as SQIVND (reference sequence). V shed 3 bases and J 2 bases; nucleotides not matched to a gene: 5. The CDR3 has 15 residues. The CDR3 sequence is CASSIRTGRNYGYTF. In nucleotides, the CDR3 is TGTGCCAGTAGTATCCGGACAGGGAGAAACTATGGCTACACCTTC.